This entry describes one T cell receptor (beta chain). This receptor's antigen is unknown. Base qualities are missing; no much larger clone stands one base away. At diagnosis, tumor, uninvolved tumor-adjacent lung and peripheral blood were collected and then preserved as a mix of FFPE and fresh-frozen material. For TCR repertoire profiling, blood samples were analyzed as peripheral blood mononuclear cells. The immunoSEQ Assay was used to sequence TCR beta CDR3 regions from DNA. The original methods were these. To compute T cell density, TCR beta template counts were normalized to usable DNA, which was estimated by amplifying housekeeping genes. Using the preseqR package, richness was estimated by extrapolating to 120,000 templates for tissue samples and 400,000 templates for PBMC samples. Clonality was defined as one minus Pielou's evenness. Tissue-enriched TCRs were identified through differential abundance testing performed on productive amino-acid clonotypes, with a minimum total count of 5 and an alpha of 0.1. The Jaccard Index and the Morisita Overlap Index were used to quantify repertoire overlap between compartments. TCR beta CDR3s were clustered by GLIPH together with public tetramer-defined viral CDR3s, and at least three viral sequences plus V-gene enrichment were required for viral motifs. The source is immuneACCESS, and TCRdb retained only in-frame sequences with V and J called. Part of the clones is not carried over; for the studies checked, unresolved V genes explain less than half of this, and the remainder is unexplained. V, J and clone size are taken as reported in that table, and D and trimming were inferred from the DNA itself. This sample holds about 30,000 clones; 80% to 90% were observed only once. The leading ten clones occupy 10% of the sample.

These data come from a study of T cells in localized non-small cell lung cancer (dated by TCRdb to the early 2020s). Broadly, across the study: T cell repertoires of 200 to 250 early-stage NSCLC patients were analyzed, with tumors being compared against uninvolved tumor-adjacent lungs. The cohort comprised some 220 treatment-naïve NSCLC patients with resected, localized lung tumors. The mean age of the NSCLC patients was 50 to 85 years, with about 130 men and around 100 women. Paper-wide results and their limitations: Uninvolved tumor-adjacent lung showed the highest T cell clonality, higher than tumor, which suggests more focused antigenic responses in the uninvolved tumor-adjacent lung. Because the study design was exploratory, TCR variables were selected using unadjusted p-values without false-discovery rate correction. A median of around 50 of the top 100 tumor clones were detected in paired uninvolved adjacent lung, and 28 of these tumor clones were also found among the top 100 clones of the paired uninvolved adjacent lung. Higher blood T cell density associated with longer overall survival, while higher adjacent-lung clonality associated with shorter survival. Multi-region tumor sequencing was not performed, so intratumor heterogeneity could not be excluded.

Here the sequenced sample was peripheral blood, taken before any cancer treatment. This sequence originates from a woman aged 40-70 years with stage I lung adenocarcinoma.

The sequenced DNA is TGTGCCAGCACCGAGAGGGGCGAGAGCTCCTACAATGAGCAGTTCTTC. It translates to CASTERGESSYNEQFF. The chain is made from TRBV7-9 and TRBJ2-1; the D region is possibly TRBD1 or TRBD2, each matching across 5 bases. V is cut by 7 bases and J by 0 bases, and the space between the germline ends is 16 bases. The germline V gene (reference sequence) specifies SEHNR as CDR1 and FQNEAQ as CDR2. The CDR3 covers 16 residues, taking in both the cysteine and the phenylalanine. Of all the DNA, just the CDR3 is kept, 48 bases in frame from base 1.